A single sample gave rise to the 9 T cell receptor beta chains below, sequenced in a study of T-cell reconstitution after alpha-beta-depleted transplantation in children (dated by TCRdb to 2016 to 2017). This specimen's treatment or condition label, interpreted: allogeneic hematopoietic cell transplantation with graft depleted of TCRalphabeta T cells and CD19 B cells. Libraries were prepared through PCR. Instrument on record: Illumina HiSeq 2500. TCR libraries were prepared with molecular barcoding, using unique molecular identifiers to normalize TCRbeta repertoire quantification. TCRdb passed the public sequencing reads through fastp at Q25 and MiXCR, retaining productive beta sequences. Rows merge per CDR3 protein into single entries with the most common DNA and genes. Across this sample there are about 580,000 distinct CDR3 sequences, with about 21% seen only once. In total, the top ten clones hold 12% to 15% of the sample.

The sample was PBMCs, mostly from graft donor cells, taken 360 days after TCRalphabeta/CD19-depleted stem cell transplant. These receptors were collected from a boy younger than two who had a stem cell transplant for acute myeloid leukemia, so the T cells may come from the graft donor.

The rearrangement uses TRBV24-1 and TRBJ2-5; no definite D call. The CDR3 contains 14 residues. CDR1 is KGHDR and CDR2 is SFDVKD in the germline V gene. The V end lost 2 bases, the J end lost 2 bases, and 8 bases lay between the germline ends. CDR3 in DNA: TGTGCCACCAGTGATTACCGACGACAAGAGACCCAGTACTTC. Protein: CATSDYRRQETQYF.

J is TRBJ1-5 and V is TRBV19; the match to TRBD1 covers 9 bases. This CDR3 contains 17 residues. Trimming at V came to 5 bases and at J to 1 base, leaving 9 bases not matched to a gene. Looked up from germline, CDR1 is LNHDA and CDR2 is SQIVND (reference sequence). This chain's CDR3 is CASSRDREGWSNQPQHF. The CDR3 coding sequence is TGTGCCAGTAGTCGGGACAGGGAAGGATGGAGCAATCAGCCCCAGCATTTT.

V gene TRBV2 combines with J gene TRBJ2-1; tentatively, D is TRBD1 or TRBD2 (5 bases each). Germline V CDR1 and CDR2: SNHLY, FYNNEI. V was clipped by 6 bases and J by 9 bases, with 24 bases between them. The CDR3 is made up of 16 amino acids. Written as DNA, the CDR3 is TGTGCCAGCAGGCAGCCCTCCTCAGGGATCGAGGGTGAGCAGTTCTTC. Residues: CASRQPSSGIEGEQFF.

The chain employs TRBV20-1 and TRBJ1-6; tentative D call: TRBD1 (5 bases). V gave up 6 bases and J gave up 11 bases, with 17 bases separating them. Germline lookup yields CDR1 DFQATT and CDR2 SNEGSKA (reference sequence). The CDR3 runs to 13 residues. The CDR3 DNA follows: TGCAGTGCCAGAAGGGACCCGTGGACACCCCTCCACTTT. It codes for CSARRDPWTPLHF.

This clonotype was picked up a small number of times. The chain joins TRBV7-9 to TRBJ2-1, with TRBD2 matching over 7 bases. CDR1 is SEHNR and CDR2 is FQNEAQ in the germline V gene (reference sequence). Trimming took 8 bases from V and 8 from J; bases not matched to a gene: 12. The CDR3 sequence is 14 residues long. The CDR3 DNA reads TGTGCCAGCTACCTAAGCGGGGTGTTGGATGAGCAGTTCTTC. It encodes CASYLSGVLDEQFF.

The table lists this clonotype with a few counts. The gene calls are TRBV6-2 or TRBV6-3 and TRBJ2-3; a possible D gene is TRBD2 (5 bases). In germline, CDR1 is MNHEY, CDR2 SVGEGT. The V end lost 9 bases, the J end lost 0 bases, and 13 bases lay between the germline ends. This CDR3 has 14 amino acids. CDR3 nucleotide sequence: TGTGCCAGTCTAGCCCCATTTAGCACAGATACGCAGTATTTT. This translates into CASLAPFSTDTQYF.

This clonotype appeared many times. The chain recombines TRBV15 with TRBJ2-7; D tentatively reads TRBD1 or TRBD2 (6 bases each). Looked up from germline, CDR1 is LNHNV and CDR2 is YYDKDF (reference sequence). The V gene lost 1 base and the J gene lost 7 bases, with 11 bases spanning the gap. This CDR3 spans 13 amino acids. This CDR3 reads CATSRVGGREQYV. CDR3 sequence (DNA): TGTGCCACCAGCAGAGTCGGGGGCCGGGAGCAGTACGTC.

The chain carries TRBV9 and TRBJ2-7; TRBD2 might be the D (5 bases). The germline V and J ends were trimmed by 0 bases and 3 bases, with 7 bases remaining between them. CDR1 and CDR2 from the germline V gene are SGDLS and YYNGEE. CDR3 length equals 13 residues. The CDR3 region is CASSVVEGYEQYF. The DNA of the CDR3 is TGTGCCAGCAGCGTAGTCGAGGGCTACGAGCAGTACTTC.

The gene calls are TRBV5-6 and TRBJ2-2; the D is unclear. CDR3 size: 15 residues. The germline CDR1 and CDR2 sequences are SGHDT and YYEEEE. Trimming cost V 0 bases and J 7 bases, with 13 bases left between them. CDR3 sequence: CASSLGTNVLGELFF. The DNA for the CDR3 is TGTGCCAGCAGCTTGGGCACCAATGTCCTCGGGGAGCTGTTTTTT.